This TCR beta chain was captured in a study of blood T cell repertoires in COVID-19. About the study: Acute and convalescent COVID-19 specimens originated in the United States, Italy and Spain. T cells, B-cell-depleted T cells, or PBMCs provided the cDNA or gDNA that served as material.

Per the original data handling: Reference gene primer amplification yielded estimated nucleated cell counts. Libraries were prepared by immunoSEQ multiplex PCR; TCRdb keeps only in-frame clonotypes and omits some of them. The DNA was the basis for D and trimming; V, J and clone size are from that table. The repertoire has some 250,000 clones, more than 70% of them found once; the top ten carry approximately 9%. The V gene lost 5 bases and the J gene lost 0 bases, with 12 bases spanning the gap. The CDR3 length is 15 residues. The germline V gene has CDR1 MDHEN and CDR2 SYDVKM. The receptor comes from a middle-aged man with active or convalescent COVID-19. The specimen sequenced was peripheral blood. The gene calls are TRBV28 and TRBJ2-3, with no clear D. CDR3 nucleotides: TGTGCCAGCAGTCAAACCGGGTCCAGCACAGATACGCAGTATTTT. It yields the protein CASSQTGSSTDTQYF. Supplemented by reference TRBV28 and TRBJ2-3, the full variable domain reads DVKVTQSSRYLVKRTGEKVFLECVQDMDHENMFWYRQDPGLGLRLIYFSYDVKMKEKGDIPEGYSVSREKKERFSLILESASTNQTSMYLCASSQTGSSTDTQYFGPGTRLTVL.